This T cell receptor (beta chain) was sequenced for a study of cytotoxic CD8 clonotypes in ibrutinib-treated CLL. Sequencing was performed with immunoSEQ multiplex PCR; in TCRdb, only in-frame clones are kept and a portion is missing. The profile covers roughly 51,000 clones, with 45% to 55% appearing a single time and approximately 29% taken by the ten largest. Material: PBMCs, obtained after 12 months of ibrutinib treatment. The sequence derives from a human donor with chronic lymphocytic leukemia.

CDR3: CASSQVGPEAFF. The CDR3 nucleotides read TGCGCCAGCAGCCAAGTAGGGCCTGAAGCTTTCTTT. V and J are TRBV4-1 and TRBJ1-1; D unresolved. V was pared by 1 base and J by 6 bases, with 6 bases between. There are 12 residues in the CDR3. The germline V gene encodes CDR1 MGHRA and CDR2 YSYEKL.